One T cell receptor (beta chain) is described in this entry. Germline V lookup: CDR1 SNHLY, CDR2 FYNNEI. Trimming took 7 bases from V and 0 from J, leaving 13 bases between them. The CDR3 loop spans 14 amino acids. This entry comes from a study of OX40 agonist ivuxolimab in advanced cancers. Sequencing was performed with immunoSEQ multiplex PCR; in TCRdb, only in-frame clones are kept and a portion is missing. The top ten hold roughly 0.2% of the sample, which has tens of thousands of clones, roughly 90% seen once. This chain links TRBV2 with TRBJ2-7, with D perhaps TRBD1 (5 bases). The sample here was CD4+ or CD8+ T cells sorted from blood, taken in a trial of the OX40 agonist ivuxolimab. The sequence derives from an adult with an advanced solid tumor such as melanoma, head and neck, liver or kidney cancer. DNA for the CDR3: TGTGCCAGCAAGGACAAGGCCAGCTCCTACGAGCAGTACTTC. As protein: CASKDKASSYEQYF.